What follows are 21 T cell receptor beta chains derived from one specimen sequenced in a study of cytomegalovirus exposure and HLA in healthy donors. Primers: 60 Vbeta forward and 13 Jbeta reverse. Clones were sequenced by immunoSEQ multiplex PCR, and TCRdb holds only the in-frame ones, with some missing. The sample holds roughly 200,000 clones; 10% to 15% are singletons and the top ten take more than 7%. Sequenced sample: PBMCs. These receptors were taken from a man in his fifties or sixties in good health and CMV-seropositive.

V is TRBV5-1 and J is TRBJ2-7, with TRBD1 matching over 10 bases. Losses at the gene ends were 2 bases for V and 2 bases for J; bases not matched to a gene: 7. CDR1 and CDR2 (germline): SGHRS, YFSETQ. The CDR3 is made up of 16 amino acids. CDR3 sequence reads: CASSLIPGTGAYEQYF. In DNA, the CDR3 is TGCGCCAGCAGCTTAATCCCCGGGACAGGGGCCTACGAGCAGTACTTC.

This clone was seen a handful of times. This chain joins TRBV6-1 and TRBJ2-1; 11 bases agree with TRBD2. Germline V gene data show CDR1 as MNHNS and CDR2 as SASEGT. Unmatched junction bases numbered 8, after V lost 4 bases and J lost 6 bases. CDR3 length equals 16 residues. CDR3 DNA sequence: TGTGCCAGCAGTGGAACCGGGACTAGCGGCGGCAATGAGCAGTTCTTC. The encoded protein is CASSGTGTSGGNEQFF.

V usage is TRBV27 and J usage is TRBJ1-2; D ambiguous. V was cut by 6 bases and J by 1 base, with 9 bases left in between. This CDR3 region has 13 residues. Germline V gene sequence: CDR1 MNHEY, CDR2 SMNVEV (reference sequence). The DNA for the CDR3 is TGTGCCAGCAGCGTCCGGGATAACTATGGCTACACCTTC. This encodes CASSVRDNYGYTF.

V and J are TRBV5-8 and TRBJ1-2, with D maybe TRBD1 (5 bases). There are 12 residues in the CDR3. In germline, CDR1 is SGHTS, CDR2 YDEGEE. Trimming stripped 4 bases from V and 10 bases from J, with 14 bases between. The CDR3 nucleotides are TGTGCCAGCAGCCTGGGCGGGGGGGTCTACACCTTC. Amino acids: CASSLGGGVYTF.

This clone has only a few counts. This chain uses TRBV27 with TRBJ2-3; 7 nucleotides match TRBD2. CDR1 is MNHEY and CDR2 is SMNVEV in the germline V gene (reference sequence). This CDR3 spans 16 amino acids. V was pared by 6 bases and J by 0 bases, with 9 bases of the junction left unmatched. The CDR3 region has the DNA TGTGCCAGCAGCCCCCGAGTGGGGGGGAGCACAGATACGCAGTATTTT. This encodes CASSPRVGGSTDTQYF.

This clone was counted a few times. The chain recombines TRBV6-5 with TRBJ2-3; a weak D match, TRBD2 (6 bases). This CDR3 region has 14 residues. The germline V gene encodes CDR1 MNHEY and CDR2 SVGAGI. The V and J ends lost 2 bases and 8 bases respectively, with 14 bases between them. CDR3 sequence reads: CASSYGGEAATQYF. The CDR3, as DNA: TGTGCCAGCAGTTACGGCGGGGAGGCTGCTACGCAGTATTTT.

J is TRBJ2-5 and V is TRBV28; no firm D call. CDR1 and CDR2 from the germline V gene are MDHEN and SYDVKM. The CDR3 consists of 12 residues. V lost 3 bases and J lost 3, with 5 bases in between. The CDR3 DNA sequence: TGTGCCAGCAGTTTCCAGAAAGAGACCCAGTACTTC. Translated: CASSFQKETQYF. Using reference TRBV28 and TRBJ2-5 for the parts outside the CDR3, the full variable domain is DVKVTQSSRYLVKRTGEKVFLECVQDMDHENMFWYRQDPGLGLRLIYFSYDVKMKEKGDIPEGYSVSREKKERFSLILESASTNQTSMYLCASSFQKETQYFGPGTRLLVL.

This clone was counted only a few times. The chain uses TRBV7-9 and TRBJ2-1; TRBD1 is a possible D gene (6 bases). Germline CDR1 is SEHNR and CDR2 is FQNEAQ (reference sequence). The CDR3 covers 18 residues. Trimming left V 0 bases short and J 0 bases short, with 15 bases between. The chain's CDR3 is CASSLATGTKSSYNEQFF. CDR3 in DNA: TGTGCCAGCAGCTTAGCCACCGGGACAAAGAGCTCCTACAATGAGCAGTTCTTC.

This clone appeared once. The chain links TRBV7-6 to TRBJ2-1, with 7 bases matching TRBD2. Germline V gene sequence: CDR1 SGHVS, CDR2 FNYEAQ. The CDR3 runs to 16 residues. V lost 4 bases to trimming and J lost 2 bases; unmatched junction nucleotides: 8. CDR3 sequence: CASSSYRAGAYNEQFF. In DNA form, the CDR3 reads TGTGCCAGCAGCTCATACCGGGCGGGGGCCTACAATGAGCAGTTCTTC.

This clone was seen only a few times. In DNA, the CDR3 is TGTGCCAGCAGCACTAGTCTTAATGAAAAACTGTTTTTT. It yields the protein CASSTSLNEKLFF. J is TRBJ1-4 and V is TRBV9; D remains unclear. The CDR3 contains 13 residues. CDR1 SGDLS and CDR2 YYNGEE come from the germline V gene. V shed 4 bases and J shed 4 bases, with 8 bases lying between them.

The chain combines TRBV19 with TRBJ2-5; the D gene is possibly TRBD2 (6 bases). This CDR3 comprises 17 residues. Germline V gene lookup returns CDR1 LNHDA and CDR2 SQIVND (reference sequence). Trimming took 5 bases from V and 4 from J, leaving 23 bases between them. The CDR3 region is CASSPTSRRGGVETQYF. The DNA for the CDR3 is TGTGCCAGTAGTCCCACGTCACGTCGGGGAGGCGTAGAGACCCAGTACTTC.

There are a few counts of this clone. The chain employs TRBV2 and TRBJ2-7; 8 positions match TRBD2. The CDR3 is 18 amino acids. V lost 0 bases to trimming and J lost 3 bases; unmatched junction nucleotides: 13. The V gene's germline CDR1 is SNHLY and CDR2 FYNNEI. CDR3 sequence: CASSEAMAGGPRSYEQYV. The CDR3 coding sequence is TGTGCCAGCAGTGAAGCAATGGCGGGGGGACCCAGGAGCTACGAGCAGTACGTC.

The chain combines TRBV7-2 with TRBJ1-6, with D tentatively TRBD1 (6 bases). From germline, CDR1 is SGHTA and CDR2 FQGNSA. V lost 5 bases, J lost 4 bases, and 18 bases lay in between. The CDR3 covers 17 residues. The CDR3 nucleotides read TGTGCCAGCAGCCCCAACAGGGCGCGAATTTATAATTCACCCCTCCACTTT. Amino acids: CASSPNRARIYNSPLHF.

The chain combines TRBV4-3 with TRBJ2-7; tentatively, D is TRBD1 (6 bases). The ends were cut back, 0 bases at V and 9 bases at J, with 15 bases in the middle. CDR1 and CDR2 (germline): LGHNA, YSLEER. The CDR3 runs to 14 residues. CDR3 residues: CASSQDKGDGTQYF. In DNA, the CDR3 is TGCGCCAGCAGCCAAGATAAGGGGGACGGAACGCAGTACTTC.

The rearrangement links TRBV11-3 to TRBJ2-3; 7 bases align to TRBD1. The trim removed 5 bases at V and 1 base at J, leaving 3 bases unmatched. The CDR3 covers 14 residues. Per the germline V gene, CDR1 is SGHNT and CDR2 is YENEEA. As DNA, the CDR3 is TGTGCCAGCAGCCCTACAGGGGGCACAGATACGCAGTATTTT. It translates to CASSPTGGTDTQYF.

The chain combines TRBV28 with TRBJ2-3; TRBD2 matches 11 bases. CDR1 and CDR2 (germline): MDHEN, SYDVKM. This CDR3 spans 17 amino acids. V lost 4 bases and J lost 2; bases outside the gene matches: 8. The CDR3 DNA reads TGTGCCAGCAGTTCGGGACTAGCGGAGACCATCACAGATACGCAGTATTTT. Translation gives CASSSGLAETITDTQYF.

This chain connects TRBV18 to TRBJ2-5, with D possibly TRBD1 on 6 matching bases. This CDR3 region has 15 residues. V lost 2 bases and J lost 2, with 12 bases in between. From germline, CDR1 is KGHSH and CDR2 LQKENI. The CDR3 loop is CASSPFLGAQETQYF. CDR3 in DNA: TGTGCCAGCTCACCATTTCTGGGGGCTCAAGAGACCCAGTACTTC. Complete variable domain (other parts from reference TRBV18 and TRBJ2-5): NAGVMQNPRHLVRRRGQEARLRCSPMKGHSHVYWYRQLPEEGLKFMVYLQKENIIDESGMPKERFSAEFPKEGPSILRIQQVVRGDSAAYFCASSPFLGAQETQYFGPGTRLLVL.

The chain couples TRBV5-4 to TRBJ1-5; D not resolved. The V end lost 3 bases, the J end lost 5 bases, and 6 bases lay between the germline ends. The CDR3 is 12 amino acids. Germline V gives CDR1 SGHNT, CDR2 YYREEE (reference sequence). The CDR3 sequence: CASSSLHQPQHF. The CDR3 region has the DNA TGTGCCAGCAGCTCCCTCCATCAGCCCCAGCATTTT.

This sequence joins TRBV13 and TRBJ1-2, with D perhaps TRBD1 (5 bases). The V end lost 4 bases, the J end lost 4 bases, and 13 bases lay between the germline ends. The CDR3 runs to 14 residues. Per the germline V gene, CDR1 is PRHDT and CDR2 is FYEKMQ (reference sequence). This CDR3 is CASSSRGLVYGYTF. CDR3 coding DNA: TGTGCCAGCAGCTCCCGGGGACTGGTCTATGGCTACACCTTC.

V is TRBV7-2 and J is TRBJ2-2; no firm D call. Germline V gene sequence: CDR1 SGHTA, CDR2 FQGNSA. Trimming stripped 2 bases from V and 6 bases from J, with 7 bases between. There are 13 residues in the CDR3. This CDR3 reads CASSLIGAGELFF. The CDR3 coding sequence is TGTGCCAGCAGCTTAATCGGTGCCGGGGAGCTGTTTTTT. The whole variable domain, remainder taken from reference TRBV7-2 and TRBJ2-2, is GAGVSQSPSNKVTEKGKDVELRCDPISGHTALYWYRQSLGQGLEFLIYFQGNSAPDKSGLPSDRFSAERTGGSVSTLTIQRTQQEDSAVYLCASSLIGAGELFFGEGSRLTVL.

This chain's CDR3 is CASSLGAVPSTDTQYF. In nucleotides, the CDR3 is TGTGCCAGCAGCTTAGGAGCGGTTCCTAGCACAGATACGCAGTATTTT. The chain uses TRBV7-2 and TRBJ2-3, with a tentative D call TRBD2 (5 bases). The CDR3 extends over 16 amino acids. Trimming pared 1 base from V and 0 bases from J, leaving 11 bases between. Germline CDR1 reads SGHTA; CDR2 reads FQGNSA.